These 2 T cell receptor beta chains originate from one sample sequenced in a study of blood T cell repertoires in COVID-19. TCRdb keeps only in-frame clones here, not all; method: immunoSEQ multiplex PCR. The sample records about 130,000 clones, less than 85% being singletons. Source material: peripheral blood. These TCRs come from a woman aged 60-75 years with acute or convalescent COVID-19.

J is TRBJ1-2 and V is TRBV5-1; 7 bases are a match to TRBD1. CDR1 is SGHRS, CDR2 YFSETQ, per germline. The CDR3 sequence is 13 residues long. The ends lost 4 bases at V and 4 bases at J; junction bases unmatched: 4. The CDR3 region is CASSPDRFYGYTF. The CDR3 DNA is TGCGCCAGCAGCCCGGACAGGTTCTATGGCTACACCTTC.

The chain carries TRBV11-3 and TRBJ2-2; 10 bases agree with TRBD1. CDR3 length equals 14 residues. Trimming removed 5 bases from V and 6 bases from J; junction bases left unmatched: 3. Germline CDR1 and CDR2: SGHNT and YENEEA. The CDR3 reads CASSPGQGAGELFF. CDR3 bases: TGTGCCAGCAGCCCCGGACAGGGGGCCGGGGAGCTGTTTTTT.